The sequence of this T cell receptor beta chain was determined in a study of Ad26.COV2.S vaccination and SARS-CoV-2 variants. Study conclusions and caveats: Across vaccine and placebo recipients, the breadth of non-spike TCRs was similar.

To note about this clone: Its antigen is currently unknown.

Germline V gene sequence: CDR1 SGHDN, CDR2 FVKESK. V lost 4 bases, J lost 5 bases, and 11 bases stayed unmatched. The CDR3 length is 15 residues. Described treatment: 15 to 20 received Ad26.COV2.S at low or high dose, single or two shots; 5 received placebo; per-sample allocation not given. Specimen acquisition occurred on day 63 following the initial vaccine or placebo injection. Here immunoSEQ multiplex PCR was the method, and the copy in TCRdb shows in-frame clones only, minus some. The table has more than 400,000 clones, 80% to 95% seen once. The sequencing here drew on peripheral blood, taken in a trial of Ad26.COV2.S vaccine versus placebo. The source is a person between 18 and 65 years old who received the Ad26.COV2.S COVID-19 vaccine or a placebo. The gene calls are TRBV14 and TRBJ2-7; 7 bases are a match to TRBD1. CDR3: CASSPRRTGPHEQYF. The CDR3 DNA reads as TGTGCCAGCAGCCCACGAAGGACAGGTCCCCACGAGCAGTACTTC.